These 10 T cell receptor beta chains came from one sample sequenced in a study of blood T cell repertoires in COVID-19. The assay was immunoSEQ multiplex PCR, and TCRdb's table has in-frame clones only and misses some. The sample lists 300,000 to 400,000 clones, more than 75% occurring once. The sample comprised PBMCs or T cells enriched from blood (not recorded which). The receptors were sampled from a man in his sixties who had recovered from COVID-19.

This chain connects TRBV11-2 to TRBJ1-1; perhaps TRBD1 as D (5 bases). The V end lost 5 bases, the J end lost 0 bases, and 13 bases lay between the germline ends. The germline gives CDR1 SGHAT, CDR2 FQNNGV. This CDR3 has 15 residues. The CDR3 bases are TGTGCCAGCAGCACACCCAGGGCCATGAACACTGAAGCTTTCTTT. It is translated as CASSTPRAMNTEAFF.

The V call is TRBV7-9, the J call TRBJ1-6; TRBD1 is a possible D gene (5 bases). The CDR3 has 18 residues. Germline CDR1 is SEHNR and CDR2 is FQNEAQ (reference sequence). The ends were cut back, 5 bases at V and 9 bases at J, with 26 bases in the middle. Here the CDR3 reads CASSQTVTAPSGISPLHF. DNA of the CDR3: TGTGCCAGCAGCCAGACAGTTACAGCACCCTCTGGAATTTCACCCCTCCACTTT. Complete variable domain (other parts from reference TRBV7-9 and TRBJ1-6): DTGVSQNPRHKITKRGQNVTFRCDPISEHNRLYWYRQTLGQGPEFLTYFQNEAQLEKSRLLSDRFSAERPKGSFSTLEIQRTEQGDSAMYLCASSQTVTAPSGISPLHFGNGTRLTVT.

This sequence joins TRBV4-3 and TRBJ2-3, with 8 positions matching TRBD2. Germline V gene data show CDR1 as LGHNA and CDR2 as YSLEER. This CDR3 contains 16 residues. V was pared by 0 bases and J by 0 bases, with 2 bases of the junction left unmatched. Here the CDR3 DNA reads TGCGCCAGCAGCCAAGACGTAGCGGGGAGCACAGATACGCAGTATTTT. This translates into CASSQDVAGSTDTQYF.

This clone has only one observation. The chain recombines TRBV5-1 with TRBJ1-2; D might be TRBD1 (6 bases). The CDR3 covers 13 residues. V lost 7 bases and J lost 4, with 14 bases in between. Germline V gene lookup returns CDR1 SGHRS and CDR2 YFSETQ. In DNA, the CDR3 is TGCGCCAGCGCTTCGACAGGTATCTATGGCTACACCTTC. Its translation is CASASTGIYGYTF.

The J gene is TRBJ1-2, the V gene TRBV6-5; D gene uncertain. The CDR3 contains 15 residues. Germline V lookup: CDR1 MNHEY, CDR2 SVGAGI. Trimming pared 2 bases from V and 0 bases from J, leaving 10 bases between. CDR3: CASSYGPNSNYGYTF. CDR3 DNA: TGTGCCAGCAGTTACGGGCCAAATTCTAACTATGGCTACACCTTC.

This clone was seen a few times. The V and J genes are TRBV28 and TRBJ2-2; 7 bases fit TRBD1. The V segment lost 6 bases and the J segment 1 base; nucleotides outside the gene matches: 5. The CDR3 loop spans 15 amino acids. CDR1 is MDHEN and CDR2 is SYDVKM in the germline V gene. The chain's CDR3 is CASSHRDRNTGELFF. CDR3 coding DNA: TGTGCCAGCAGCCACCGGGACAGGAACACCGGGGAGCTGTTTTTT.

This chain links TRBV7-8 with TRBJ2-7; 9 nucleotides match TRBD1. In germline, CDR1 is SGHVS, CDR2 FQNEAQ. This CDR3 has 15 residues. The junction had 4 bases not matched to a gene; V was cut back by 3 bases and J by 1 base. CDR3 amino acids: CASSLSGTGSYEQYF. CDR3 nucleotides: TGTGCCAGCAGCTTGTCCGGGACAGGGTCCTACGAGCAGTACTTC.

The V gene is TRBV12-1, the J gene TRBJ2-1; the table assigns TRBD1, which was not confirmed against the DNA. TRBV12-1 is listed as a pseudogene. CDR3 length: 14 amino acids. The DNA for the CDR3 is TGTGCCAGAACTGTGGGGCCCTCCTACAATGAGCAGTTCTTC. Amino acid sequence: CARTVGPSYNEQFF.

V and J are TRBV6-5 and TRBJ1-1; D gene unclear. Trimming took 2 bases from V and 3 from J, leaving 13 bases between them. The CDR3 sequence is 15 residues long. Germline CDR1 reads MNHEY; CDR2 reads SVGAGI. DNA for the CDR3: TGTGCCAGCAGTTACGGACCGGACGGGGACACTGAAGCTTTCTTT. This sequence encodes CASSYGPDGDTEAFF.

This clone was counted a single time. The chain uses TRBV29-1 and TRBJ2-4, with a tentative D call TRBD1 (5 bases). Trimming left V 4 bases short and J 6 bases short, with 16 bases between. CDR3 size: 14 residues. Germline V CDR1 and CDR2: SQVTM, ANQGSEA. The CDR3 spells CSVVIQGSGNIQYF. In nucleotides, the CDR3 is TGCAGCGTTGTTATTCAGGGCTCAGGAAACATTCAGTACTTC.